This is a list of T cell receptor beta chains from one sample in a study of spatial heterogeneity in lung cancer. TCRdb re-analysed the 5' RACE reads in MiXCR, keeping a single row per CDR3 protein. The profile shows about 24,000 distinct CDR3 sequences, just under 9% of them singletons. Sequenced material: lung tumor tissue, taken at surgery. Every receptor here comes from a male donor with early-stage non-small cell lung cancer. Both conserved end residues are part of each CDR3. Fields, in order: J gene, D gene, clone size, V gene, CDR3 DNA, CDR3 protein. The D gene is left open where the match is weak. The listing skips clone size in some rows; elsewhere it reads once, few, many or a size class.

TRBJ1-2,-,many,TRBV28,TGTGCCAGCACCGGAAGCGAAAGGGTTAACTATGGCTACACCTTC,CASTGSERVNYGYTF
TRBJ2-1,-,many,TRBV4-1,TGCGCCAGCAGCCCCTCTTTTCAGTATGTTACCGATGAGCAGTTCTTC,CASSPSFQYVTDEQFF
TRBJ1-5,TRBD1,many,TRBV7-2,TGTGCCAGCAGCTTTGCGGGACAGGGCCAGCCCCAGCATTTT,CASSFAGQGQPQHF
TRBJ2-1,-,few,TRBV3-1,TGTGCCAGCAGCCAGGGTTACAATGAGCAGTTCTTC,CASSQGYNEQFF
TRBJ2-1,TRBD1,few,TRBV5-4,TGTGCCAGCAGCTTCCCCCTAACAGGGGGCGCGTATGGGAATGAGCAGTTCTTC,CASSFPLTGGAYGNEQFF
TRBJ2-1,-,many,TRBV5-1,TGCGCCAGCAGCTTAGGAGGGAGTGGCGAGCAGTTCTTC,CASSLGGSGEQFF
TRBJ1-3,-,-,TRBV7-2,TGTGCCAGCAGCTTATCCCTCTCTGGAAACACCATATATTTT,CASSLSLSGNTIYF
TRBJ2-3,TRBD2,-,TRBV2,TGTGCCAGCAGTGATTTGGCTAGCGGTGCAGATACGCAGTATTTT,CASSDLASGADTQYF
TRBJ2-6,TRBD1,few,TRBV4-3,TGCGCCAGCAGCCTCCATCCGGGACAGGGGGCGGGTGGGGCCAACGTCCTGACTTTC,CASSLHPGQGAGGANVLTF
TRBJ2-2,-,many,TRBV28,TGTGCCAGCGGCCCCGGGGGAAGGACCGGGGAGCTGTTTTTT,CASGPGGRTGELFF
TRBJ2-2,TRBD1,few,TRBV5-1,TGCGCCAGCAGCCACCGGACAGGAACGAACACCGGGGAGCTGTTTTTT,CASSHRTGTNTGELFF
TRBJ1-2,-,many,TRBV6-5,TGTGCCAGCAGTTACTCGAAATTGAGGCCGGACTATGGCTACACCTTC,CASSYSKLRPDYGYTF
TRBJ2-7,-,many,TRBV6-2/TRBV6-3,TGTGCCAGCACCCCTGGGGCAGTCCGCTACGAGCAGTACTTC,CASTPGAVRYEQYF
TRBJ1-2,-,many,TRBV10-3,TGTGCCATCAGTTCGGACAGCCGTGAAGGCTACACCTTC,CAISSDSREGYTF
TRBJ1-2,TRBD1,many,TRBV3-1,TGTGCCAGCAGCCGACTCCCCGCCGGGACAGGGGTCGGCTACACCTTC,CASSRLPAGTGVGYTF
TRBJ2-1,-,-,TRBV3-1,TGTGCCAGCAGCCCCATCGGACAGTCCCTCTACAATGAGCAGTTCTTC,CASSPIGQSLYNEQFF
TRBJ1-1,-,many,TRBV27,TGTGCCAGCAGGCCCGGGTTTGGCTCCGTGAACACTGAAGCTTTCTTT,CASRPGFGSVNTEAFF
TRBJ2-7,TRBD2,medium-sized,TRBV28,TGTGCCAGCACCCTACCCCATAGCGGGAGTGTCGAGCAGTACTTC,CASTLPHSGSVEQYF
TRBJ2-7,-,-,TRBV5-5,TGTGCCAGCAGCTTGTTGGTGGAGGAGCAGTACTTC,CASSLLVEEQYF
TRBJ1-3,TRBD1,many,TRBV20-1,TGCAGTGCTTCGGGACAGGGATCTGGAAACACCATATATTTT,CSASGQGSGNTIYF
TRBJ1-4,-,many,TRBV28,TGTGCCAGCCTTAGGGGTGACAGAACTAATGAAAAACTGTTTTTT,CASLRGDRTNEKLFF
TRBJ2-2,-,many,TRBV24-1,TGTGCCACCAGTGATTTTCGGCAGTCCACCGGGGAGCTGTTTTTT,CATSDFRQSTGELFF
TRBJ2-3,TRBD1,many,TRBV28,TGTGCCAGCAGTTTACCGGGACAGGGTGACACAGATACGCAGTATTTT,CASSLPGQGDTDTQYF
TRBJ1-1,-,medium-sized,TRBV9,TGTGCCAGCAGCGTGGGCCCAGGGCCGAACACTGAAGCTTTCTTT,CASSVGPGPNTEAFF
TRBJ2-1,-,-,TRBV7-9,TGTGCCAGCAGCTTAGGGTCCTCAGGGAAGACCGGGTTCATAGTACTGTTCTTC,CASSLGSSGKTGFIVLFF
TRBJ2-7,-,many,TRBV4-2,TGTGCCAGCAGCCAAGTACGTCATACCTACGAGCAGTACTTC,CASSQVRHTYEQYF
TRBJ2-2,TRBD1,medium-sized,TRBV29-1,TGCAGCGTTGAACGGCGGGACAGGGGATCCGGGGAGCTGTTTTTT,CSVERRDRGSGELFF
TRBJ2-7,-,medium-sized,TRBV6-5,TGTGCCAGCAGTTATCTCTACGAGCAGTACTTC,CASSYLYEQYF
TRBJ2-1,-,medium-sized,TRBV7-2,TGTGCCAGCAGCTTAGACAGGGCAGGGGAGCAGTTCTTC,CASSLDRAGEQFF
TRBJ2-1,-,medium-sized,TRBV4-2,TGTGCCAGCAGCCTGTCTCGGGACGGCGATAATGAGCAGTTCTTC,CASSLSRDGDNEQFF
TRBJ1-6,-,many,TRBV20-1,TGCAGTGCTAGAGACCCTGCGGGAAGGGGTTCACCCCTCCACTTT,CSARDPAGRGSPLHF
TRBJ2-1,-,many,TRBV28,TGTGCCAGCAGCAGGGACCCATGGGGGGACAATGAGCAGTTCTTC,CASSRDPWGDNEQFF
TRBJ1-2,-,many,TRBV27,TGTGCCAGCAGTTTGTTGGGTTCCTATGGCTACACCTTC,CASSLLGSYGYTF
TRBJ1-6,-,-,TRBV30,TGTGCCTGGAGCGGCTTGAGGAATTCACCCCTCCACTTT,CAWSGLRNSPLHF
TRBJ1-2,-,few,TRBV2,TGTGCCAGCAGTCGAGGGAACTATGGCTACACCTTC,CASSRGNYGYTF